This T cell receptor beta chain was identified in a study of CD8 T cells in ankylosing spondylitis (dated by TCRdb to about 2017). With respect to the entire study: The study profiled T cell receptor beta repertoires in healthy donors and ankylosing spondylitis patients to find disease-linked TCR variants. The full study cohort comprised 25 ankylosing spondylitis patients and 110 or so healthy donors. Peripheral blood was sampled, and synovial fluid was additionally collected from ankylosing spondylitis patients. Overall study outcomes, separate from this receptor: Some TCR beta motif variants had previously been reported in synovial fluid and blood of reactive arthritis patients, which suggested common disease-initiation mechanisms. The disease-linked clones showed a CD8+ phenotype and occurred at relatively low frequencies in peripheral blood. Significant enrichment of the disease-linked clones was reported in matched synovial fluid samples from ankylosing spondylitis patients. A TCR beta motif of roughly 8 highly homologous amino acid variants appeared characteristic of blood from ankylosing spondylitis patients.

To note about this clonotype: Its binding antigen is unknown. The record has no base qualities; no much larger clone is one base away.

These reads were obtained on an Illumina HiSeq 2500. Quantitative 5'-RACE with molecular barcodes was the method used to prepare the TCR beta libraries. In the paper's pipeline: A new computational method based on a probabilistic model of VDJ rearrangement was used to identify disease-linked TCR variants. TCRdb handled the public reads itself, with Q25 trimming in fastp and clone calling in MiXCR, and kept productive beta chains. Rows are unified per CDR3 protein, each entry keeping the most common DNA and genes. The V and J calls and clone size are TCRdb's, not the authors'. Within this sample are approximately 540,000 distinct CDR3 sequences, with more than 9.5% of them counted one time only. The ten most abundant clones make up approximately 7% of the sample. CDR1 and CDR2 are drawn from the germline V gene (reference sequence): DFQATT, SNEGSKA. The germline V and J ends show losses of 1 base and 0 bases respectively, and no gene match explains 10 bases of the junction. Including the terminal cysteine and phenylalanine, the CDR3 comprises 17 residues. The kept DNA is CDR3 alone, 51 bases in frame from the first base.

Source material: blood, either unsorted or a sorted T cell fraction (not recorded which). This TCR derives from a male donor with ankylosing spondylitis. The chain was built from TRBV20-1 and TRBJ2-3, and 7 bases in between align with TRBD2. The nucleotide sequence is given as TGCAGTGCTAGAGTTTACCGGGGTAGCGGGAGCACAGATACGCAGTATTTT. Its translation is CSARVYRGSGSTDTQYF.